This TCR beta chain appears in the sequencing data of a study of cytomegalovirus exposure and HLA in healthy donors. Study as a whole: In a later analysis, the 120 or so validation repertoires were reported to have used the same platform as the 550 to 850 first-cohort repertoires. Study-wide results and caveats: The study flagged some 170 TCR beta chains as cytomegalovirus-associated. Most TCR sequences showed up rarely, but some public TCRs showed up in many donors.

As for this clone: Its target is not known.

Per germline, CDR1 SGHTA and CDR2 FQGTGA. V was clipped by 4 bases and J by 6 bases; unmatched bases: 2. This CDR3 spans 13 amino acids. This table comes from immunoSEQ multiplex PCR, and its TCRdb copy is limited to in-frame clones, with some not included. Of 110,000 or so clones detected, about nine tenths appear once; the ten largest clones hold 2% to 2.5%. The validation cohort, a group of 120 subjects, included the donors and was separate from the roughly 720-subject first cohort. Sample: PBMCs. The receptor's source is a woman younger than 35 in good health and CMV-seronegative. The chain couples TRBV7-3 to TRBJ2-7; 11 bases line up with TRBD2. CDR3 nucleotide sequence: TGTGCCAGCAGCTCGCTAGCGGGGGGCGAGCAGTACTTC. Translated: CASSSLAGGEQYF.